The source of this TCR beta chain is a study of blood T cell repertoires in COVID-19. The germline V gene has CDR1 MNHEY and CDR2 SVGAGI. The J segment lost 0 bases and the V segment lost 4 bases, leaving 1 base of the junction unmatched. The CDR3 covers 14 residues. Data came from immunoSEQ multiplex PCR; TCRdb stores just in-frame clones and leaves some out. Of about 35,000 clones listed, 83% were seen once; the top ten hold approximately 3.5%. This chain uses TRBV6-5 with TRBJ2-7; TRBD1 matches 9 bases. Sequenced sample: peripheral blood. This TCR was recovered from a middle-aged man with acute or convalescent COVID-19. The DNA of the CDR3 is TGTGCCAGCAGTTTGGACAGGGGCTCCTACGAGCAGTACTTC. Amino acids: CASSLDRGSYEQYF.